The 24 T cell receptor beta chains below were found in one sample sequenced in a study of early T cells in non-severe SARS-CoV-2 infection. TCRdb passed the 5' RACE reads through MiXCR, listing each CDR3 protein once. The table has tens of thousands of distinct CDR3 sequences, roughly an eighth seen once. Specimen: whole blood. The receptors come from an adult who was a healthcare worker with PCR-confirmed SARS-CoV-2 infection or an uninfected control (not recorded which).

This clonotype was seen more than once but under ten times. DNA of the CDR3: TGTGCCAGCAGCCCCCGTTTAGCTGAGGGAAGGCAGTATTTT. It yields the protein CASSPRLAEGRQYF. This chain joins TRBV6-6 and TRBJ2-3; a possible D gene is TRBD2 (5 bases). CDR1 and CDR2 (germline): MNHNY, SVGAGI (reference sequence). The CDR3 contains 14 residues. V was pared by 6 bases and J by 11 bases, with 21 bases between.

This clonotype was seen a few times. The V and J genes are TRBV2 and TRBJ2-5; D possibly corresponds to TRBD1 (5 bases). The CDR3 extends over 15 amino acids. Germline V gives CDR1 SNHLY, CDR2 FYNNEI. V was pared by 0 bases and J by 2 bases, with 10 bases between. The CDR3 DNA sequence: TGTGCCAGCAGTGAAGCGCAAGACAGACAAGAGACCCAGTACTTC. This gives the protein CASSEAQDRQETQYF.

This clonotype has only a few counts. This chain joins TRBV20-1 and TRBJ1-6; 8 bases align to TRBD1. Germline V gives CDR1 DFQATT, CDR2 SNEGSKA (reference sequence). This CDR3 has 15 residues. The J segment lost 6 bases and the V segment lost 6 bases, leaving 10 bases of the junction unmatched. The CDR3 reads CSAGIPGQANSPLHF. The CDR3 DNA follows: TGCAGTGCCGGTATTCCGGGACAGGCTAATTCACCCCTCCACTTT.

This chain connects TRBV12-3 or TRBV12-4 to TRBJ1-5; 9 bases map to TRBD1. The CDR3 covers 13 residues. V lost 4 bases, J lost 6 bases, and 1 base stayed unmatched. CDR3 in amino acids: CASSWTGVQPQHF. In DNA, the CDR3 is TGTGCCAGCAGTTGGACAGGGGTTCAGCCCCAGCATTTT.

This clonotype was seen repeatedly, ten times or more. This chain uses TRBV15 with TRBJ1-4, with TRBD1 matching 7 bases. CDR1 LNHNV and CDR2 YYDKDF come from the germline V gene (reference sequence). With 0 bases clipped from V and 8 bases from J, the junction kept 12 bases outside the gene matches. The CDR3 spans 17 residues. CDR3 sequence (DNA): TGTGCCACCAGCAGAGATGGGACAGCTACCGGGGACGAAAAACTGTTTTTT. It is translated as CATSRDGTATGDEKLFF.

In its sample, this clonotype was seen many times. The chain carries TRBV2 and TRBJ2-1, with 7 nucleotides matching TRBD2. The V and J ends lost 8 bases and 0 bases, in that order; junction bases with no gene match: 16. Germline values: CDR1 SNHLY, CDR2 FYNNEI. CDR3 length: 18 residues. The CDR3 coding sequence is TGTGCCAGCCATGGCGGTGGAAGCGGGAAGTTCTCCTACAATGAGCAGTTCTTC. This translates into CASHGGGSGKFSYNEQFF. Looking up the rest from reference TRBV2 and TRBJ2-1 gives the full variable domain: EPEVTQTPSHQVTQMGQEVILRCVPISNHLYFYWYRQILGQKVEFLVSFYNNEISEKSEIFDDQFSVERPDGSNFTLKIRSTKLEDSAMYFCASHGGGSGKFSYNEQFFGPGTRLTVL.

This chain links TRBV9 with TRBJ2-3, with no clear D. Germline CDR1 SGDLS, CDR2 YYNGEE. Trimming shortened V by 0 bases and J by 2 bases, and 7 bases separated the two germline ends. CDR3 length: 14 residues. DNA of the CDR3: TGTGCCAGCAGCGTAGATCCCCTCACAGATACGCAGTATTTT. Translating gives CASSVDPLTDTQYF.

This clonotype was seen repeatedly, ten times or more. This rearrangement joins TRBV27 to TRBJ2-2, with D tentatively TRBD1 or TRBD2 (6 bases each). V lost 5 bases to trimming and J lost 4 bases, with 17 bases between them. Germline V lookup: CDR1 MNHEY, CDR2 SMNVEV (reference sequence). This CDR3 contains 16 residues. The CDR3: CASSPIFRGGTGELFF. As DNA, the CDR3 is TGTGCCAGCAGTCCGATTTTCAGGGGAGGCACCGGGGAGCTGTTTTTT.

This clonotype has at least ten counts. This chain joins TRBV9 and TRBJ2-7, with D unclear. The germline V gene has CDR1 SGDLS and CDR2 YYNGEE. There are 13 residues in the CDR3. The V and J ends lost 0 bases and 4 bases respectively, with 8 bases between them. This chain's CDR3 is CASSVAPWYEQYF. CDR3 nucleotide sequence: TGTGCCAGCAGCGTAGCTCCATGGTACGAGCAGTACTTC.

This sequence joins TRBV19 and TRBJ2-7, with 8 bases aligning to TRBD1. Losses at the gene ends were 5 bases for V and 3 bases for J; bases not matched to a gene: 6. The germline gives CDR1 LNHDA, CDR2 SQIVND (reference sequence). This CDR3 has 14 amino acids. CDR3 sequence reads: CASSLDRGHYEQYF. DNA of the CDR3: TGTGCCAGTAGTCTTGACAGGGGTCACTACGAGCAGTACTTC.

This chain links TRBV5-4 with TRBJ1-1, with D perhaps TRBD1 (5 bases). The CDR3 is 16 residues long. Germline V CDR1 and CDR2: SGHNT, YYREEE (reference sequence). Trimming left V 4 bases short and J 4 bases short, with 20 bases between. This CDR3 reads CASSPIGGGFGTEAFF. Here the CDR3 DNA reads TGTGCCAGCAGCCCTATCGGCGGGGGGTTCGGCACTGAAGCTTTCTTT.

V and J are TRBV18 and TRBJ1-2; no firm D call. The CDR3 sequence is 14 residues long. V was cut by 3 bases and J by 0 bases, with 8 bases left in between. Per the germline V gene, CDR1 is KGHSH and CDR2 is LQKENI. CDR3 loop: CASSPPVTNYGYTF. DNA of the CDR3: TGTGCCAGCTCACCGCCGGTGACTAACTATGGCTACACCTTC.

At least ten counts were recorded for this clonotype. CDR3 loop: CASRPRRGSNTDTQYF. DNA for the CDR3: TGTGCCAGCAGGCCCCGGCGAGGATCGAACACAGATACGCAGTATTTT. V is TRBV27 and J is TRBJ2-3; no reliable D call. Germline CDR1 is MNHEY and CDR2 is SMNVEV (reference sequence). The ends were cut back, 6 bases at V and 2 bases at J, with 18 bases in the middle. CDR3 length: 16 residues.

The DNA of the CDR3 is TGTGCCAGTAGTATCCTGACAGGGTCGGATGAGCAGTTCTTC. This gives the protein CASSILTGSDEQFF. The genes are TRBV19 and TRBJ2-1, with 7 bases lining up with TRBD1. The CDR3 loop spans 14 amino acids. The V gene end was trimmed by 3 bases and the J gene end by 8 bases; junction bases not matched to a gene: 7. The germline gives CDR1 LNHDA, CDR2 SQIVND (reference sequence).

This clonotype was found many times. J is TRBJ2-7 and V is TRBV27; 7 nucleotides line up with TRBD1. After removal of 6 bases from V and 2 bases from J, the junction contained 7 bases not matched to a gene. This CDR3 has 14 residues. CDR1 MNHEY and CDR2 SMNVEV come from the germline V gene (reference sequence). This CDR3 is CASSRGTDPYEQYF. In nucleotides, the CDR3 is TGTGCCAGCAGCCGTGGGACAGACCCCTACGAGCAGTACTTC.

There are a few counts of this clonotype. The rearrangement uses TRBV20-1 and TRBJ1-1, with 9 bases identical to TRBD1. Per the germline V gene, CDR1 is DFQATT and CDR2 is SNEGSKA (reference sequence). V shed 6 bases, J shed 3 bases, and the junction held 8 bases outside the gene matches. This CDR3 contains 14 residues. Here the CDR3 DNA reads TGCAGTGCGCGGACAGGGGAAAGGGACACTGAAGCTTTCTTT. This encodes CSARTGERDTEAFF.

This chain uses TRBV27 with TRBJ1-1, with D possibly matching TRBD1 (6 bases). The CDR3 is made up of 16 amino acids. V lost 5 bases and J 1 base, leaving 17 bases between the germline ends. Germline V CDR1 and CDR2: MNHEY, SMNVEV (reference sequence). The CDR3 sequence: CASSPLGGRTNTEAFF. The CDR3, as DNA: TGTGCCAGCAGTCCCTTGGGGGGGCGAACGAACACTGAAGCTTTCTTT.

The chain carries TRBV7-3 and TRBJ2-7; 9 positions match TRBD1. The CDR3 contains 15 residues. Germline V gene data show CDR1 as SGHTA and CDR2 as FQGTGA. V shed 2 bases and J 5 bases; nucleotides not matched to a gene: 7. The DNA of the CDR3 is TGTGCCAGCAGCTTAGGGACAGGGCTTGCAAACGAGCAGTACTTC. It translates to CASSLGTGLANEQYF.

The chain has TRBV5-1 and TRBJ2-7; the D gene is possibly TRBD2 (6 bases). V was cut by 4 bases and J by 2 bases, with 13 bases left in between. Germline V gene lookup returns CDR1 SGHRS and CDR2 YFSETQ. The CDR3 sequence is 14 residues long. This chain's CDR3 is CASSVGPGAYEQYF. The CDR3 DNA is TGCGCCAGCAGCGTGGGACCGGGAGCCTACGAGCAGTACTTC.

Many counts were recorded for this clonotype. The chain has TRBV5-5 and TRBJ2-7; D may be TRBD2 (6 bases). The CDR3 is 13 amino acids. Trimming took 6 bases from V and 2 from J, leaving 12 bases between them. In germline, CDR1 is SGHKS, CDR2 YYEKEE (reference sequence). CDR3 nucleotides: TGTGCCAGCACCGGAGGGAGGACCTACGAGCAGTACTTC. Its translation is CASTGGRTYEQYF.

This chain links TRBV3-1 with TRBJ2-5; no clear D. The CDR3 covers 13 residues. Trimming cost V 4 bases and J 4 bases, with 10 bases left between them. CDR1 and CDR2 (germline): LGHDT, YNNKEL (reference sequence). This chain's CDR3 is CASSPRGVETQYF. Written as DNA, the CDR3 is TGTGCCAGCAGCCCCCGAGGCGTAGAGACCCAGTACTTC.

This chain uses TRBV20-1 with TRBJ2-2; 7 bases line up with TRBD2. Germline CDR1 and CDR2: DFQATT and SNEGSKA (reference sequence). The CDR3 has 15 amino acids. J lost 6 bases, V lost 6 bases, and 13 bases had no gene match. The CDR3 loop reads CSARLPGGGPGELFF. DNA for the CDR3: TGCAGTGCGCGGCTTCCGGGAGGCGGCCCCGGGGAGCTGTTTTTT.

This clonotype was seen only a few times. The chain is built from TRBV19 and TRBJ2-3, with D possibly TRBD2 on 6 matching bases. The CDR3 length is 13 residues. Trimming stripped 6 bases from V and 3 bases from J, with 10 bases between. CDR1 is LNHDA and CDR2 is SQIVND in the germline V gene (reference sequence). The CDR3 nucleotides are TGTGCCAGTAGCGGGAGAAGGACAGATACGCAGTATTTT. The encoded protein is CASSGRRTDTQYF.

V usage is TRBV5-1 and J usage is TRBJ2-4; D is uncertain. This CDR3 region has 16 residues. V gave up 4 bases and J gave up 6 bases, with 20 bases separating them. CDR1 and CDR2 (germline): SGHRS, YFSETQ. CDR3 sequence reads: CASSPQGSGGLNIQYF. DNA of the CDR3: TGCGCCAGCAGCCCCCAAGGGTCGGGCGGATTAAACATTCAGTACTTC.